This T cell receptor (beta chain) was sequenced for a study of Tregs in tolerant kidney transplant recipients. Unstimulated regulatory T cells (CD4+CD25+CD127-), CD4+CD25- non-regulatory cells, CD4 and CD8 cells were FACS-sorted from thawed PBMCs. Whole-study findings and limits: Activated donor B cell expansion appeared to reveal the most relevant donor-specific TCRbeta repertoire.

In the case of this clone: Its antigen is as yet unknown.

Trimming took off 4 bases at V and 1 base at J, with 16 bases between the two ends. This CDR3 contains 16 residues. Germline values: CDR1 MNHNS, CDR2 SASEGT. Measured with immunoSEQ multiplex PCR; TCRdb has only the in-frame clones, and not every one. The sample yields about 46,000 clones, about 90% seen once. This receptor was taken from a human donor in good health. Sequencing input: Tregs from blood. The chain carries TRBV6-1 and TRBJ1-1; D is unclear. Here the CDR3 reads CASSGVLLPKNTEAFF. CDR3 sequence (DNA): TGTGCCAGCAGTGGGGTCCTACTCCCCAAGAACACTGAAGCTTTCTTT.